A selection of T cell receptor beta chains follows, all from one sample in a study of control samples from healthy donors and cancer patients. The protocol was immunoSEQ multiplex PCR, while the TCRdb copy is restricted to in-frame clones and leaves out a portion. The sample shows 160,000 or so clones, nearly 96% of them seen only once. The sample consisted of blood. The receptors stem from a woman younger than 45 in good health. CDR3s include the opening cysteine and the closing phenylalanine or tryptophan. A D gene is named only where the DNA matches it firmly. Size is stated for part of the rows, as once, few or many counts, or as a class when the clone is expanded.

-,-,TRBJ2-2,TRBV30,TGTGCCTGGAGGAGGGTGGGGATCACCGGGGAGCTGTTTTTT,CAWRRVGITGELFF
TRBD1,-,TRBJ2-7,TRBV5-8,TGTGCCAGCAGCTTACGACAGGGGGTGTCCTACGAGCAGTACTTC,CASSLRQGVSYEQYF
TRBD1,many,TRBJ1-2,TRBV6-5,TGTGCCAGCAGCCCGAGGACAGGGGAGGGTTATGGCTACACCTTC,CASSPRTGEGYGYTF
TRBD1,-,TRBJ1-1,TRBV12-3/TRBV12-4,TGTGCCAGCAGCCAGACAGGGTCCAATGAAGCTTTCTTT,CASSQTGSNEAFF
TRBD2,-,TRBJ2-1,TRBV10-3,TGTGCCATCAGTACTCCCGGGACTAGCGGGATCAATGAGCAGTTCTTC,CAISTPGTSGINEQFF
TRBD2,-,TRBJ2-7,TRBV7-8,TGTGCCAGCAGCCCCGGGGGGGAGCAGTACTTC,CASSPGGEQYF
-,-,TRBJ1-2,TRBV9,TGTGCCAGCAGCGTAGAGGTGGGTTCCTATGGCTACACCTTC,CASSVEVGSYGYTF
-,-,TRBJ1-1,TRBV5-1,TGCGCCAGCAGCTTTAACAGTGGGGACACTGAAGCTTTCTTT,CASSFNSGDTEAFF
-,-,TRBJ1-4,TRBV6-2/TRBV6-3,TGTGCCAGCAGTTACTCGACTAATGAAAAACTGTTTTTT,CASSYSTNEKLFF
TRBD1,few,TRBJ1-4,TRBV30,TGTGCCTGGGACAGGGGAGGGGTATCGTCTGAAAAACTGTTTTTT,CAWDRGGVSSEKLFF
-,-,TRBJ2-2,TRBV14,TGTGCCAGCAGCCAAGACTTCAGGGAGTCGACGAGCGGGGAGCTGTTTTTT,CASSQDFRESTSGELFF
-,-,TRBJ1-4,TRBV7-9,TGTGCCAGCAGGAAGGATTTTAATGAAAAACTGTTTTTT,CASRKDFNEKLFF
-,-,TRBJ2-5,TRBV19,TGTGCCAGTAGTATAGGGCTGGGCGTGGAGACCCAGTACTTC,CASSIGLGVETQYF
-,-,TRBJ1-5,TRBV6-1,TGTGCCAGCAGTGAGGGTAGAGGACAGCCCCAGCATTTT,CASSEGRGQPQHF
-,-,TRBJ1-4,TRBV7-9,TGTGCCAGCAGCTCCTCGACAGGAAGGAATGAAAAACTGTTTTTT,CASSSSTGRNEKLFF
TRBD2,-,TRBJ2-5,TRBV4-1,TGCGCCAGCAGCCAAGCGATAGCGGGAAGTGGTGGGGAGACCCAGTACTTC,CASSQAIAGSGGETQYF
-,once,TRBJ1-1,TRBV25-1,TGTGCCAGCAGTCCTCCACCTGGCACTGAAGCTTTCTTT,CASSPPPGTEAFF
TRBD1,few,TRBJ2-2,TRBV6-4,TGTGCCAGCAGTGAGGGGACAGGGGGCACCGGGGAGCTGTTTTTT,CASSEGTGGTGELFF
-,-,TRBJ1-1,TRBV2,TGTGCCAGCAGGATACAGGCGAAGGCTGAAGCTTTCTTT,CASRIQAKAEAFF
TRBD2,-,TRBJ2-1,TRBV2,TGTGCCAGCAGTGAATCCCCCGGACTAGCGGCTATCTACAATGAGCAGTTCTTC,CASSESPGLAAIYNEQFF
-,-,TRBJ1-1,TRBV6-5,TGTGCCAGCAACTGGAACACTGAAGCTTTCTTT,CASNWNTEAFF
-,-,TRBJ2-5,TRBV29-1,TGCAGCGTACAACAGGGCGGAGAGACCCAGTACTTC,CSVQQGGETQYF
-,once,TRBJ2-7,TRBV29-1,TGCAGCGCCGCTTCAGGAGTCTCCTACGAGCAGTACTTC,CSAASGVSYEQYF
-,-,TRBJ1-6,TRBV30,TGTGCCTGGAGTGAAGGAGGGTATAATTCACCCCTCCACTTT,CAWSEGGYNSPLHF
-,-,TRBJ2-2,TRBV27,TGTGCCAGCAGTTCTGTCGGGGAGCTGTTTTTT,CASSSVGELFF
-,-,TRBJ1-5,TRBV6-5,TGTGCCAGCAGCGCCTCCAGCAATAGCAATCAGCCCCAGCATTTT,CASSASSNSNQPQHF
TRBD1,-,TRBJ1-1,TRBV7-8,TGTGCCAGCAGCCCCTCCGGGACAGGAGATACTGAAGCTTTCTTT,CASSPSGTGDTEAFF
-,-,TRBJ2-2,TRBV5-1,TGCGCCAGCAGCTTGGGTTTGCCGAGCACCGGGGAGCTGTTTTTT,CASSLGLPSTGELFF
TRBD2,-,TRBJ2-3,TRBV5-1,TGCGCCAGCAGCTTGAGTAGCGGGGTAACAGATACGCAGTATTTT,CASSLSSGVTDTQYF
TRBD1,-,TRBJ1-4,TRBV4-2,TGTGCCAGCAGCCAAGATCCGGGACAGGGTAATGAAAAACTGTTTTTT,CASSQDPGQGNEKLFF
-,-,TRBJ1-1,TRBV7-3,TGTGCCAGCAGCTCCCCGGACAAGAACACTGAAGCTTTCTTT,CASSSPDKNTEAFF
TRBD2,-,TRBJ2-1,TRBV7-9,TGTGCCAGCAGCTTAGCGGGACTAGCAAATGAGCAGTTCTTC,CASSLAGLANEQFF
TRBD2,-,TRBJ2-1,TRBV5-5,TGTGCCAGCAGCTTGGGTAGCGGGAGTGTTCTGTACAATGAGCAGTTCTTC,CASSLGSGSVLYNEQFF
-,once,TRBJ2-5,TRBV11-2,TGTGCCAGCAGCCCCCCCCGGGGGTGGGAAGAGACCCAGTACTTC,CASSPPRGWEETQYF
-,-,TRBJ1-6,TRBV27,TGTGCCAGCAGTTCTGCGGGACGGACTAATTCACCCCTCCACTTT,CASSSAGRTNSPLHF
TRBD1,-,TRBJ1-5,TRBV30,TGTGCCTGGAGTGTACAGGGGACCCGCAATCAGCCCCAGCATTTT,CAWSVQGTRNQPQHF
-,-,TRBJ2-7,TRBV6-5,TGTGCCAGCAGTTACCAAGACCCTGTCGGCGAGCAGTACTTC,CASSYQDPVGEQYF
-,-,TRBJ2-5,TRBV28,TGTGCCAGCAGTCCACGGGACTTCCAAGAGACCCAGTACTTC,CASSPRDFQETQYF
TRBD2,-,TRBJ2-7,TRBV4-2,TGTGCCAGCAGCCCAAACCTAGGAGCGGGAGCTTTATACGAGCAGTACTTC,CASSPNLGAGALYEQYF
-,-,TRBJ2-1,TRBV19,TGTGCCAGTAGTATGTTTCAGAAGAGCTCCTACAATGAGCAGTTCTTC,CASSMFQKSSYNEQFF
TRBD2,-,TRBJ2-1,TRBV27,TGTGCCAGCAGTACTACCCGACTAGCGGGGGTGGTCAATGAGCAGTTCTTC,CASSTTRLAGVVNEQFF
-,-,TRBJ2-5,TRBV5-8,TGTGCCAGCAGACACAGGGTCCAAGAGACCCAGTACTTC,CASRHRVQETQYF
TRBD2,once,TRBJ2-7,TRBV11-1,TGTGCCAGCAGCTCCCTTGCGGGAGTAAACGAGCAGTACTTC,CASSSLAGVNEQYF
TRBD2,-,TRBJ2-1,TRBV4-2,TGTGCCAGCAGCCAAGACAACCGGGGGGGAAACAATGAGCAGTTCTTC,CASSQDNRGGNNEQFF
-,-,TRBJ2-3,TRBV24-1,TGTGCCACCAGTGATCCCCCAGCCTCAGATACGCAGTATTTT,CATSDPPASDTQYF
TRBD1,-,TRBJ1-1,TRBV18,TGTGCCAGCTCAAACGCCGGGACAGGGGGCACTGAAGCTTTCTTT,CASSNAGTGGTEAFF
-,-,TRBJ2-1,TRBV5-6,TGTGCCAGCAGTTATTCCGGGACGGCGTACAATGAGCAGCTCTTC,CASSYSGTAYNEQLF
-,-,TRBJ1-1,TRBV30,TGTGCCTGGATACAGGGCATGAACACTGAAGCTTTCTTT,CAWIQGMNTEAFF
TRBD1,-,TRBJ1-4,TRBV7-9,TGTGCCAGCAGCCTATCCCGGGACAGGGGTGAAAAACTGTTTTTT,CASSLSRDRGEKLFF
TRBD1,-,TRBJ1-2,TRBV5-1,TGCGCCAGCAGCTCGGACAGGGGCTTTGATGGCTACACCTTC,CASSSDRGFDGYTF
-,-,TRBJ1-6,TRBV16,TGTGCCAGCAGCCCCGCAAGGAGCGGTTCACCCCTCCACTTT,CASSPARSGSPLHF
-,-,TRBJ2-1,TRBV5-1,TGCGCCAGCAGCTTGGGGGGGAATGAGCAGTTCTTC,CASSLGGNEQFF
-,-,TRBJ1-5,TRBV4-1,TGCGCCAGCAGCCAAGGCAGGGCGTTCGGGAGCAATCAGCCCCAGCATTTT,CASSQGRAFGSNQPQHF
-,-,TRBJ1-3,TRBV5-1,TGCGCCAGCAGCTTAACAGGGAGGGGAAACACCATATATTTT,CASSLTGRGNTIYF
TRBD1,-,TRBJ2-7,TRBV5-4,TGTGCCAGCAGCTTGGGGACAGGGCGGGAGCAGTACTTC,CASSLGTGREQYF
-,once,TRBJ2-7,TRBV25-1,TGTGCCAGCAGTTTGGAGGGCTCCGAGCAGTACTTC,CASSLEGSEQYF
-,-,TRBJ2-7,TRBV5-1,TGCGCCAGCAGCTTGGGATTATCGACCTACGAGCAGTACTTC,CASSLGLSTYEQYF
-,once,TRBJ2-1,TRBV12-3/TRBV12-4,TGTGCCAGCAGTTGGCATTACAATGAGCAGTTCTTC,CASSWHYNEQFF
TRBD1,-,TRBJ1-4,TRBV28,TGTGCCAGCAGGAACGACAGGGGGCTACCTAATGAAAAACTGTTTTTT,CASRNDRGLPNEKLFF
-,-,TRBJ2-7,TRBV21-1,TGTGCCAGCAGCGCGTCCGGGACAGGGGCCTACGAGCAGTACTTC,CASSASGTGAYEQYF